The 25 T cell receptor beta chains listed next were all sequenced from one sample in a study of blood T cell repertoires in COVID-19. Sequencing was performed with immunoSEQ multiplex PCR; in TCRdb, only in-frame clones are kept and a portion is missing. Seen here are 200,000 to 250,000 clones, around 80% observed once, and the top ten hold 3.4%. Material for sequencing was peripheral blood. The receptors here all came from a woman between 18 and 30 years old with acute or convalescent COVID-19.

The chain links TRBV5-6 to TRBJ2-7; 7 nucleotides align to TRBD1. V trimming: 3 bases; J trimming: 0 bases; junction bases outside the gene matches: 0. Germline loops: CDR1 SGHDT, CDR2 YYEEEE. The CDR3 contains 13 residues. CDR3 bases: TGTGCCAGCAGCTGGGACAGCTCCTACGAGCAGTACTTC. Its translation is CASSWDSSYEQYF.

The chain couples TRBV12-3 or TRBV12-4 to TRBJ2-7, with D unclear. V dropped 1 base and J dropped 5 bases, with 9 bases sitting between them. This CDR3 region has 13 residues. In DNA form, the CDR3 reads TGTGCCAGCAGTTTAGTGGGCCCCAACGAGCAGTACTTC. This sequence encodes CASSLVGPNEQYF.

This chain links TRBV9 with TRBJ2-2; D may be TRBD1 (5 bases). The germline CDR1 and CDR2 sequences are SGDLS and YYNGEE. CDR3 length: 16 amino acids. The ends were cut back, 0 bases at V and 2 bases at J, with 11 bases in the middle. CDR3 residues: CASSVVAGRNTGELFF. Written as DNA, the CDR3 is TGTGCCAGCAGCGTAGTGGCAGGGCGAAACACCGGGGAGCTGTTTTTT.

The V gene is TRBV19, the J gene TRBJ2-3; TRBD2 agrees at 8 bases. V lost 6 bases to trimming and J lost 5 bases; unmatched junction nucleotides: 7. CDR3 length equals 14 residues. The germline gives CDR1 LNHDA, CDR2 SQIVND (reference sequence). CDR3: CASSVSGSVDTQYF. The DNA of the CDR3 is TGTGCCAGTAGCGTGAGCGGGAGCGTAGATACGCAGTATTTT.

The rearrangement uses TRBV7-8 and TRBJ1-1; D uncertain. The ends were cut back, 5 bases at V and 3 bases at J, with 10 bases in the middle. This CDR3 region has 13 residues. The germline gives CDR1 SGHVS, CDR2 FQNEAQ. The DNA of the CDR3 is TGTGCCAGCAGCCTGCGGGTGGACACTGAAGCTTTCTTT. Encoded protein: CASSLRVDTEAFF.

The V and J genes are TRBV7-6 and TRBJ2-1, with a weak D call TRBD2 (7 bases). From germline, CDR1 is SGHVS and CDR2 FNYEAQ. This CDR3 spans 17 amino acids. Trimming removed 5 bases at V and 4 bases at J, with 21 bases between. The CDR3 spells CASSTPASGGRYNEQFF. The CDR3, as DNA: TGTGCCAGCAGCACGCCAGCTTCGGGGGGCCGTTACAATGAGCAGTTCTTC.

V usage is TRBV15 and J usage is TRBJ2-2, with 10 bases lining up with TRBD2. Germline V lookup: CDR1 LNHNV, CDR2 YYDKDF (reference sequence). CDR3 length: 15 amino acids. Losses at the gene ends were 5 bases for V and 3 bases for J; bases not matched to a gene: 3. CDR3 coding DNA: TGTGCCACCAGCGGCGGGACTAGCGACACCGGGGAGCTGTTTTTT. Encoded protein: CATSGGTSDTGELFF. The entire variable domain, with the rest obtained from reference TRBV15 and TRBJ2-2, is as follows: DAMVIQNPRYQVTQFGKPVTLSCSQTLNHNVMYWYQQKSSQAPKLLFHYYDKDFNNEADTPDNFQSRRPNTSFCFLDIRSPGLGDTAMYLCATSGGTSDTGELFFGEGSRLTVL.

The chain uses TRBV6-2 or TRBV6-3 and TRBJ1-1; D possibly corresponds to TRBD1 (6 bases). Germline V lookup: CDR1 MNHEY, CDR2 SVGEGT. Trimming took off 6 bases at V and 5 bases at J, with 16 bases between the two ends. This CDR3 has 14 residues. CDR3 sequence: CASSSWGTGTEAFF. The DNA for the CDR3 is TGTGCCAGCAGCAGTTGGGGAACAGGGACTGAAGCTTTCTTT.

The gene calls are TRBV2 and TRBJ1-1; TRBD1 agrees at 9 bases. Looked up from germline, CDR1 is SNHLY and CDR2 is FYNNEI. J lost 5 bases, V lost 7 bases, and 8 bases had no gene match. There are 14 residues in the CDR3. The CDR3 bases are TGTGCCAGCATCGGGGGACAGGGTTGGACTGAAGCTTTCTTT. This encodes CASIGGQGWTEAFF.

The V call is TRBV29-1, the J call TRBJ2-7, with 8 bases lining up with TRBD1. Germline lookup yields CDR1 SQVTM and CDR2 ANQGSEA. The CDR3 consists of 15 residues. Germline trimming cut 7 bases from V and 1 base from J; bases unmatched to any gene: 12. The CDR3 here is CSAVLPGQESYEQYF. In DNA, the CDR3 is TGCAGCGCCGTCCTTCCGGGACAGGAATCCTACGAGCAGTACTTC.

This chain links TRBV30 with TRBJ1-2; 9 bases line up with TRBD1. The germline gives CDR1 GTSNPN, CDR2 SVGIG (reference sequence). The CDR3 length is 13 residues. Trimming at V came to 0 bases and at J to 8 bases, leaving 4 bases not matched to a gene. For the CDR3, the DNA is TGTGCCTGGAGTGTTGGACAGGGGAGCGGCTACACCTTC. Translating it yields CAWSVGQGSGYTF.

The chain joins TRBV7-2 to TRBJ2-5; 15 bases map to TRBD2. The CDR3 runs to 17 residues. Per the germline V gene, CDR1 is SGHTA and CDR2 is FQGNSA. The J segment lost 4 bases and the V segment lost 2 bases, leaving 5 bases of the junction unmatched. CDR3 loop: CASSLLGLAGGGETQYF. The CDR3 DNA follows: TGTGCCAGCAGCTTACTGGGACTAGCGGGGGGAGGAGAGACCCAGTACTTC.

This clone was counted a few times. The chain joins TRBV7-2 to TRBJ1-6, with unresolved D. V dropped 6 bases and J dropped 8 bases, with 11 bases sitting between them. This CDR3 spans 13 amino acids. The germline gives CDR1 SGHTA, CDR2 FQGNSA. The CDR3 here is CASRRGQDSPLHF. Written as DNA, the CDR3 is TGTGCCAGCAGGCGTGGGCAGGATTCACCCCTCCACTTT.

The rearrangement links TRBV7-8 to TRBJ2-5; 8 bases match TRBD2. The germline CDR1 and CDR2 sequences are SGHVS and FQNEAQ. This CDR3 has 15 amino acids. V shed 1 base and J 1 base; nucleotides not matched to a gene: 2. CDR3 coding DNA: TGTGCCAGCAGCTTAGAGCGGGGGCCCCAAGAGACCCAGTACTTC. This gives the protein CASSLERGPQETQYF.

The chain couples TRBV30 to TRBJ1-1, with unresolved D. Germline assignment: CDR1 GTSNPN and CDR2 SVGIG (reference sequence). The CDR3 consists of 13 residues. Trimming left V 0 bases short and J 7 bases short, with 12 bases between. As DNA, the CDR3 is TGTGCCTGGAGTGTAGCGAGGGCCCGTGAAGCTTTCTTT. Encoded protein: CAWSVARAREAFF.

The CDR3 region has the DNA TGTGCCAGCAGTTTATCCGAGATGAGCGGGCACAATGAGCAGTTCTTC. It encodes CASSLSEMSGHNEQFF. V and J are TRBV27 and TRBJ2-1, with a tentative D call TRBD2 (6 bases). CDR1 and CDR2 from the germline V gene are MNHEY and SMNVEV (reference sequence). The V and J ends lost 0 bases and 5 bases respectively, with 14 bases between them. This CDR3 spans 16 amino acids.

This clone came up once. The V gene is TRBV14, the J gene TRBJ2-7; 10 bases fit TRBD2. Trimming removed 1 base from V and 1 base from J; junction bases left unmatched: 13. The CDR3 is 19 residues long. From germline, CDR1 is SGHDN and CDR2 FVKESK. The CDR3 DNA reads as TGTGCCAGCAGCCAAGGGGTCCTAGCGGGAGTACGGGGATCCTACGAGCAGTACTTC. Translation: CASSQGVLAGVRGSYEQYF.

This clone was seen a handful of times. V is TRBV28 and J is TRBJ2-7; weak D call: TRBD2 (6 bases). The CDR3 consists of 15 residues. CDR1 and CDR2 from the germline V gene are MDHEN and SYDVKM. The germline V and J ends were trimmed by 6 bases and 0 bases, with 15 bases remaining between them. The CDR3 DNA reads TGTGCCAGCAGCCCAGGGCTAGCGTACTCCTACGAGCAGTACTTC. Its translation: CASSPGLAYSYEQYF.

CDR3 loop: CASSLNTGSTEAFF. Written as DNA, the CDR3 is TGCGCCAGCAGCTTGAACACAGGATCCACTGAAGCTTTCTTT. The chain is built from TRBV5-1 and TRBJ1-1; TRBD1 might be the D (5 bases). The germline V and J ends were trimmed by 1 base and 4 bases, with 11 bases remaining between them. The germline V gene encodes CDR1 SGHRS and CDR2 YFSETQ. The CDR3 extends over 14 amino acids.

The chain combines TRBV30 with TRBJ1-2, with D tentatively TRBD1 (6 bases). Trimming took off 1 base at V and 4 bases at J, with 13 bases between the two ends. The germline V gene encodes CDR1 GTSNPN and CDR2 SVGIG (reference sequence). The CDR3 extends over 14 amino acids. This CDR3 is CAWSEGGRGYGYTF. The CDR3 region has the DNA TGTGCCTGGAGTGAGGGGGGGCGAGGCTATGGCTACACCTTC.

This clone was counted only a few times. The chain uses TRBV29-1 and TRBJ2-4; TRBD2 matches 9 bases. Trimming at V came to 0 bases and at J to 1 base, leaving 1 base not matched to a gene. From germline, CDR1 is SQVTM and CDR2 ANQGSEA. The CDR3 has 15 amino acids. The CDR3: CSVEDSGSAKNIQYF. The DNA of the CDR3 is TGCAGCGTTGAAGATAGCGGGAGTGCCAAAAACATTCAGTACTTC.

This clone was counted a single time. The V gene is TRBV5-6, the J gene TRBJ2-7, with 9 bases identical to TRBD2. This CDR3 is built from 15 residues. J lost 5 bases, V lost 4 bases, and 10 bases had no gene match. Germline V lookup: CDR1 SGHDT, CDR2 YYEEEE. The CDR3: CASSPVASGTNEQYF. The CDR3 coding sequence is TGTGCCAGCAGCCCGGTGGCTAGCGGGACCAACGAGCAGTACTTC.

V is TRBV9 and J is TRBJ1-3, with 8 bases that match TRBD1. V gave up 2 bases and J gave up 8 bases; unmatched junction bases: 6. There are 14 residues in the CDR3. Per the germline V gene, CDR1 is SGDLS and CDR2 is YYNGEE. In DNA, the CDR3 is TGTGCCAGCAGCGTCGACAGGGGCGGCGACACCATATATTTT. Protein: CASSVDRGGDTIYF.

The CDR3 coding sequence is TGTGCCAGCAGCTTAGTCGGGGTAATGAACACTGAAGCTTTCTTT. It yields the protein CASSLVGVMNTEAFF. This chain links TRBV7-8 with TRBJ1-1; D ambiguous. The CDR3 totals 15 residues. Germline-derived CDR1 and CDR2 are SGHVS and FQNEAQ. Deletions cut 1 base from V and 0 bases from J, with 9 bases between.

The genes are TRBV4-3 and TRBJ1-2; D may be TRBD1 (6 bases). CDR3 length: 16 amino acids. The germline V gene has CDR1 LGHNA and CDR2 YSLEER. Deletions cut 0 bases from V and 2 bases from J, with 13 bases between. This chain's CDR3 is CASSQEAGRGNYGYTF. The CDR3 nucleotides read TGCGCCAGCAGCCAAGAAGCCGGCAGGGGAAACTATGGCTACACCTTC.